These T cell receptor beta chains were read from a single sample in a study of T cell responses to AZD1222 COVID-19 vaccine. Sequencing used immunoSEQ multiplex PCR; TCRdb keeps in-frame clones, though not all of them. There are some 130,000 clones in the sample; over 65% occur only once, and approximately 4% lies in the top ten. Sequenced material: peripheral blood, taken on day 0 of AZD1222 vaccination. The receptor source for this set is an adult in good health. The CDR3 runs from the conserved cysteine through the conserved F or W. A D gene is named only where the DNA matches it firmly. Expanded clones are given a class, and other clones once, few, many or no size at all.

J gene: TRBJ1-5
clone size: .
V gene: TRBV6-1
D gene: .
CDR3 DNA: TGTGCCAGCAGTGAAGGGCAGGGCCGTTTTGCGCCCCAGCATTTT
CDR3 protein: CASSEGQGRFAPQHF

J gene: TRBJ2-7
clone size: .
V gene: TRBV27
D gene: TRBD1
CDR3 DNA: TGTGCCAGCAGGATGACAGGGGGCTCCTACGAGCAGTACTTC
CDR3 protein: CASRMTGGSYEQYF

J gene: TRBJ1-6
clone size: few
V gene: TRBV9
D gene: TRBD1
CDR3 DNA: TGTGCCAGCAGCTACAGGGGAAACTATAATTCACCCCTCCACTTT
CDR3 protein: CASSYRGNYNSPLHF

J gene: TRBJ1-6
clone size: .
V gene: TRBV5-1
D gene: TRBD1
CDR3 DNA: TGCGCCAGCAGCTTAGGCGACCGACAGGGGCGTTCCTATAATTCACCCCTCCACTTT
CDR3 protein: CASSLGDRQGRSYNSPLHF

J gene: TRBJ2-7
clone size: .
V gene: TRBV14
D gene: .
CDR3 DNA: TGTGCCAGCAGCCAAGATAGGCTAGCCTACGAGCAGTACTTC
CDR3 protein: CASSQDRLAYEQYF

J gene: TRBJ1-2
clone size: .
V gene: TRBV6-5
D gene: .
CDR3 DNA: TGTGCCAGCAGCGGATGGGACAACTATGGCTACACCTTC
CDR3 protein: CASSGWDNYGYTF

J gene: TRBJ1-5
clone size: .
V gene: TRBV12-3/TRBV12-4
D gene: .
CDR3 DNA: TGTGCCAGCAGTCCCACAAGTGTTCAGCCCCAGCATTTT
CDR3 protein: CASSPTSVQPQHF

J gene: TRBJ1-5
clone size: .
V gene: TRBV28
D gene: TRBD1
CDR3 DNA: TGTGCCAGCAGTTTTCGCGGACAGGGGGTGTACAATCAGCCCCAGCATTTT
CDR3 protein: CASSFRGQGVYNQPQHF

J gene: TRBJ1-6
clone size: .
V gene: TRBV30
D gene: .
CDR3 DNA: TGTGCCTGGAGCCAGGACAGTGGTAATTCACCCCTCCACTTT
CDR3 protein: CAWSQDSGNSPLHF

J gene: TRBJ1-1
clone size: .
V gene: TRBV10-1
D gene: .
CDR3 DNA: TGCGCCAGCAGTGAGGACGGTGACACTGAAGCTTTCTTT
CDR3 protein: CASSEDGDTEAFF